This entry concerns a single T cell receptor beta chain. Antigen specificity is unknown. The V gene end was trimmed by 5 bases and the J gene end by 9 bases; junction bases not matched to a gene: 22. The CDR3 is 17 amino acids. The data were taken from a study of OX40 agonist ivuxolimab in advanced cancers. General study results and limits: The study observed clonal expansion of CD4+ and CD8+ blood T cells by week 6 at 0.1 to 3.0 mg/kg.

Assay used: immunoSEQ multiplex PCR; TCRdb lists only in-frame clones, some missing. There are about 79,000 clones in the sample; approximately 85% occur only once, and over 3% lies in the top ten. This clonotype originated in an adult with an advanced solid tumor such as melanoma, head and neck, liver or kidney cancer. Specimen: CD4+ or CD8+ T cells sorted from blood, collected in a trial of the OX40 agonist ivuxolimab. This chain joins TRBV6-7 and TRBJ2-7, with 7 bases lining up with TRBD2. TRBV6-7 is known as an ORF, though its function is uncertain. This CDR3 is CASSQRARLAEITLQYF. Written as DNA, the CDR3 is TGTGCCAGCAGTCAACGGGCCCGCCTAGCGGAGATTACGCTGCAGTACTTC.